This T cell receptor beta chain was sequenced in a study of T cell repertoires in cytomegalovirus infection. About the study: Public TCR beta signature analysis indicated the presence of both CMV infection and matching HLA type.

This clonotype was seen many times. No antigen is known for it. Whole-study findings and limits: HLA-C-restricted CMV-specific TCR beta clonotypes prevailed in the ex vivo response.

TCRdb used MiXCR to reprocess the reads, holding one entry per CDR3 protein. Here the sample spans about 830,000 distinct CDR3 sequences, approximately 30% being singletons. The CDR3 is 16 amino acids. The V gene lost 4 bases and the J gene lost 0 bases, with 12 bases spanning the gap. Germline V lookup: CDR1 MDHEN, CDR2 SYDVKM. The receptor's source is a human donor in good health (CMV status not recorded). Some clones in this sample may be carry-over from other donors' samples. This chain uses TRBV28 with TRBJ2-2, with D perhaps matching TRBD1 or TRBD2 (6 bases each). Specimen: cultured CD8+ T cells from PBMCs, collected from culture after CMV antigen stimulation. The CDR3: CASSYFGGANTGELFF. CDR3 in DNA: TGTGCCAGCAGTTACTTCGGGGGCGCGAACACCGGGGAGCTGTTTTTT.